Described below is a single T cell receptor beta chain sequence and its context. These data belong to a study of blood T cell repertoires in COVID-19. Background on the study: Samples representing acute and convalescent COVID-19 were sourced from the United States, Italy and Spain.

Germline lookup yields CDR1 SNHLY and CDR2 FYNNEI. The V and J ends lost 6 bases and 2 bases respectively, with 7 bases between them. This CDR3 is built from 12 residues. As originally analysed: Reference gene primer amplification in the assay estimated nucleated cell counts. Clones were read by immunoSEQ multiplex PCR, and TCRdb kept only the in-frame ones, dropping some. For V, J and clone size, that table is used; D and trimming come from the DNA. The sample has 150,000 to 200,000 clones, roughly 86% seen once. The sequence was obtained from a woman in her fifties or sixties with acute or convalescent COVID-19. Sequenced material: peripheral blood. The chain has TRBV2 and TRBJ1-2; D call uncertain. CDR3 bases: TGTGCCAGCAGGGCCATAAACTATGGCTACACCTTC. This gives the protein CASRAINYGYTF.